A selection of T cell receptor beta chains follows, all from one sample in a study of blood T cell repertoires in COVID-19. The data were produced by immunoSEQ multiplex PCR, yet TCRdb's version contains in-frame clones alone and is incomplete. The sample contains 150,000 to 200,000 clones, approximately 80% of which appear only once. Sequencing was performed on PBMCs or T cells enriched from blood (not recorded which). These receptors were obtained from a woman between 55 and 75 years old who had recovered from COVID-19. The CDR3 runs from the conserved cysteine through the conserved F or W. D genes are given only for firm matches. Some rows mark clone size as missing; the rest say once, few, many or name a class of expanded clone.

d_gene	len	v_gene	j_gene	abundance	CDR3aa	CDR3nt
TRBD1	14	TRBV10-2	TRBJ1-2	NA	CASSPPGQVYGYTF	TGCGCCAGCAGCCCCCCTGGACAGGTCTATGGCTACACCTTC
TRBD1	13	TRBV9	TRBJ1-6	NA	CASSRQGVSPLHF	TGTGCCAGCAGTCGACAGGGGGTATCACCCCTCCACTTT
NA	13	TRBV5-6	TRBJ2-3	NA	CASSLYLLDTQYF	TGTGCCAGCAGCTTGTATCTTTTGGATACGCAGTATTTT
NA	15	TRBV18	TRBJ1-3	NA	CASSPAGTSGNTIYF	TGTGCCAGCTCACCAGCGGGCACCTCTGGAAACACCATATATTTT
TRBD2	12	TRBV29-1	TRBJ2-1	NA	CSVSTSRNEQFF	TGCAGCGTTTCGACTAGCAGGAATGAGCAGTTCTTC
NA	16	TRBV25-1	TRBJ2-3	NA	CASSELSGSSTDTQYF	TGTGCCAGCAGTGAACTGTCGGGGTCTAGCACAGATACGCAGTATTTT
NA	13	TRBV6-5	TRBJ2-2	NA	CASSPRVTGELFF	TGTGCCAGCAGTCCGAGGGTGACCGGGGAGCTGTTTTTT
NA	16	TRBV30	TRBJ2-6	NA	CAWSVSGWYGANVLTF	TGTGCCTGGAGTGTATCAGGGTGGTATGGGGCCAACGTCCTGACTTTC
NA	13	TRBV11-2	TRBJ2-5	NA	CASSLSDKETQYF	TGTGCCAGCAGCTTGTCGGACAAAGAGACCCAGTACTTC
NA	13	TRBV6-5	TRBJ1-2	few	CASLSLTNYGYTF	TGTGCCAGCCTTTCCCTAACTAACTATGGCTACACCTTC
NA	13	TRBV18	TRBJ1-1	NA	CASSPGLSTEAFF	TGTGCCAGCTCACCTGGTCTGAGCACTGAAGCTTTCTTT
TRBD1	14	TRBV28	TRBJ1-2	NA	CAGAGTGVIGGYTF	TGTGCCGGAGCCGGGACAGGGGTAATCGGGGGCTACACCTTC
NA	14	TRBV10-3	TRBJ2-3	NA	CAISGVTAGDTQYF	TGTGCCATCAGTGGGGTGACCGCGGGAGATACGCAGTATTTT
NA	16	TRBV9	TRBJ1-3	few	CASSVVPGPSGNTIYF	TGTGCCAGCAGCGTAGTTCCAGGCCCCTCTGGAAACACCATATATTTT
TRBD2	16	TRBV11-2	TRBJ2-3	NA	CASSRTSGGYTDTQYF	TGTGCCAGCAGCCGGACTAGCGGGGGGTACACAGATACGCAGTATTTT
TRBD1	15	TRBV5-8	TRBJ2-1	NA	CASSSDRGGYNEQFF	TGTGCCAGCAGCTCCGACAGGGGAGGATACAATGAGCAGTTCTTC
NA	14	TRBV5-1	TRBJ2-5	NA	CASSLGHSAGDQYF	TGCGCCAGCAGCTTGGGACACTCCGCAGGGGACCAGTACTTC
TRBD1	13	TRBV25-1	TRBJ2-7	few	CASSATGTGKVCF	TGTGCCAGCAGTGCGACCGGGACAGGGAAGGTCTGTTTC
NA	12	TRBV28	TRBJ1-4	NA	CASSFIREKLFF	TGTGCCAGCAGTTTTATCCGTGAAAAACTGTTTTTT
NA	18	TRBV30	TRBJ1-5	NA	CAWSSQDRRSYSNQPQHF	TGTGCCTGGAGTTCTCAAGACAGGCGCAGCTATAGCAATCAGCCCCAGCATTTT
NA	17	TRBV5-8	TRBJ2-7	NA	CASSWSKAGPRSYEQYF	TGTGCCAGCAGCTGGTCGAAGGCGGGGCCAAGATCCTACGAGCAGTACTTC
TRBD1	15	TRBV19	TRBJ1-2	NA	CASSILQGAGHGYTF	TGTGCCAGTAGTATCCTACAGGGGGCAGGACATGGCTACACCTTC
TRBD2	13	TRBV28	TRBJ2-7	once	CASSLGGLGEQYF	TGTGCCAGCAGTTTGGGGGGGTTGGGCGAGCAGTACTTC
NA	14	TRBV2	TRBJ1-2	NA	CASSEGRGYYGYTF	TGTGCCAGCAGTGAAGGACGGGGATACTATGGCTACACCTTC
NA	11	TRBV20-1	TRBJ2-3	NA	CSAGLGGTQYF	TGCAGTGCTGGGCTGGGTGGCACGCAGTATTTT
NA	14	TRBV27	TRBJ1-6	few	CASSLELHNSPLHF	TGTGCCAGCAGTTTGGAGCTTCATAATTCACCCCTCCACTTT
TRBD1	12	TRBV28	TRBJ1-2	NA	CASSLRRQGYTF	TGTGCCAGCAGCCTACGCCGACAGGGTTACACCTTC
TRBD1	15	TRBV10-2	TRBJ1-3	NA	CASSETRQGGNTIYF	TGCGCCAGCAGTGAGACTCGACAGGGAGGAAACACCATATATTTT
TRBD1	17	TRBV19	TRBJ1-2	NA	CASSPGPGQAYNYGYTF	TGTGCCAGTAGTCCCGGACCGGGACAGGCATATAACTATGGCTACACCTTC
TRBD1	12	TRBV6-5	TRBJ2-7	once	CASSLATGAQYF	TGTGCCAGCAGCTTGGCGACAGGGGCACAGTACTTC
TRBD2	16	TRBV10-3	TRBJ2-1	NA	CAISGGRLSERNEQFF	TGTGCCATCAGCGGCGGGAGACTCAGCGAGAGGAATGAGCAGTTCTTC
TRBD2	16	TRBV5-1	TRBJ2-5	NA	CASSGVTSGGRETQYF	TGCGCCAGCAGCGGAGTAACTAGCGGGGGGCGGGAGACCCAGTACTTC
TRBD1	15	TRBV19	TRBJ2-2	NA	CASSLTGVNTGELFF	TGTGCCAGTAGTCTCACAGGGGTTAACACCGGGGAGCTGTTTTTT
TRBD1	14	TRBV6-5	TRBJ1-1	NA	CASRDRAGRTEAFF	TGTGCCAGCAGGGACAGGGCAGGGCGGACTGAAGCTTTCTTT